These T cell receptor beta chains were read from a single sample in a study of blood T cell repertoires in COVID-19. TCRdb keeps only in-frame clones here, not all; method: immunoSEQ multiplex PCR. The repertoire holds under 35,000 clones, about 90% seen once, with 5% to 6.5% in the top ten. The sequencing sample was made of peripheral blood. These TCRs come from a human donor in a cohort sampled during active COVID-19. The CDR3 runs from the conserved cysteine through the conserved F or W. Each record gives: D gene, J gene, clone size, V gene, CDR3 DNA, CDR3 protein. A D gene is named only where the DNA matches it firmly. A clone size is listed for some rows: how often the clone was seen (once, few, many), or a class if it is expanded.

>-|TRBJ2-3|-|TRBV5-1
TGCGCCAGCAGCCTCGGGTCTCGCACAGATACGCAGTATTTT
CASSLGSRTDTQYF
>TRBD2|TRBJ2-5|-|TRBV7-9
TGTGCCAGCAGCTTCGCTAGCGGGGTTCAAGAGACCCAGTACTTC
CASSFASGVQETQYF
>TRBD1|TRBJ1-2|-|TRBV6-1
TGTGCCAGCAGTGAAGGGGAGACAGGGGTTGCCTATGGCTACACCTTC
CASSEGETGVAYGYTF
>TRBD2|TRBJ2-1|-|TRBV5-1
TGCGCCAGCAGCTTGTCGCGCGGGAGTTTGAATGAGCAGTTCTTC
CASSLSRGSLNEQFF
>-|TRBJ2-2|-|TRBV24-1
TGTGCCACCAGTGACGCCAGGAAAGTGACCGGGGAGCTGTTTTTT
CATSDARKVTGELFF
>TRBD2|TRBJ2-3|-|TRBV6-9
TGTGCCAGCAGTTTGGGTTTGACTAGCGGCACAGATACGCAGTATTTT
CASSLGLTSGTDTQYF
>-|TRBJ1-6|-|TRBV24-1
TGTGCCACCAGTGAGCGGTACGGAGGATCACCCCTCCACTTT
CATSERYGGSPLHF
>-|TRBJ1-1|-|TRBV6-5
TGTGCCAGCAGGTACGACTTATACAACACTGAAGCTTTCTTT
CASRYDLYNTEAFF
>TRBD2|TRBJ2-5|-|TRBV7-8
TGTGCCAGCAGCTTAGGAGCGGGGGAAGAGACCCAGTACTTC
CASSLGAGEETQYF
>TRBD1|TRBJ1-4|-|TRBV28
TGTGCCAGCAGGGAGACAGGGCCTGAAAAACTGTTTTTT
CASRETGPEKLFF
>-|TRBJ1-1|-|TRBV11-1
TGTGCCAGCGCCCCTATGAACACTGAAGCTTTCTTT
CASAPMNTEAFF
>TRBD2|TRBJ2-1|-|TRBV19
TGTGCCAGTAGCCGGGGGAGGGCGACCTACAATGAGCAGTTCTTC
CASSRGRATYNEQFF
>TRBD1|TRBJ1-4|-|TRBV5-1
TGCGCCAGCAGCCCCGGGACAGGGCCCCGAAATGAAAAACTGTTTTTT
CASSPGTGPRNEKLFF
>-|TRBJ1-1|-|TRBV10-2
TGCGCCAGCACCCCTCGGCGGCTTGGTTCCCCCATGAACACTGAAGCTTTCTTT
CASTPRRLGSPMNTEAFF
>TRBD1|TRBJ1-6|-|TRBV9
TGTGCCAGCAGGGGGGGACAGGGAACGAATTCACCCCTCCACTTT
CASRGGQGTNSPLHF
>-|TRBJ2-1|-|TRBV5-1
TGCGCCAGCAGCCGGAGGGCAGAACTAGCACGAGAGCAGTTCTTC
CASSRRAELAREQFF
>TRBD2|TRBJ2-5|-|TRBV9
TGTGCCAGCAGCGAAAGGCTAGCGGGAGAGACCCAGTACTTC
CASSERLAGETQYF
>TRBD1|TRBJ1-2|-|TRBV30
TGTGCCTGGAGACAGGGGCCGGTCTATGGCTACACCTTC
CAWRQGPVYGYTF
>-|TRBJ1-2|-|TRBV11-2
TGTGCCAGCAGCTCCCTCCAGGTCTATGGCTACACCTTC
CASSSLQVYGYTF
>TRBD2|TRBJ2-1|-|TRBV7-6
TGTGCCAGCAGCTTTAGCGGGGGGGCCCCCTACAATGAGCAGTTCTTC
CASSFSGGAPYNEQFF
>TRBD2|TRBJ2-1|-|TRBV19
TGTGCCAGTAGTATCGGATCGGTAGCGGGAGGAGGCTATGAGCAGTTCTTC
CASSIGSVAGGGYEQFF
>-|TRBJ2-4|-|TRBV7-2
TGTGCCAGCAGTCTGATAGCGGCGTTAGCCAAAAACATTCAGTACTTC
CASSLIAALAKNIQYF
>TRBD1|TRBJ2-2|-|TRBV18
TGTGCCAGCTCACCCGGGACAGAGAACACCGGGGAGCTGTTTTTT
CASSPGTENTGELFF
>-|TRBJ2-1|-|TRBV5-4
TGTGCCAGCAGCTCCCTGGATGCCCAACCCGGGGATGAGCAGTTCTTC
CASSSLDAQPGDEQFF
>-|TRBJ1-2|-|TRBV7-6
TGTGCCAGCAGCTTATGGGGAGGGGAGGGCTATGGCTACACCTTC
CASSLWGGEGYGYTF
>-|TRBJ1-1|-|TRBV3-1/TRBV3-2
TGTGCCAGCAGCTTACGGGGGGCCTTTGAAGCTTTCTTT
CASSLRGAFEAFF
>-|TRBJ1-6|-|TRBV27
TGTGCCAGCAGTTTATTGGTCGCCAACCCGGGGGATTCACCCCTCCACTTT
CASSLLVANPGDSPLHF
>-|TRBJ1-5|-|TRBV5-1
TGCGCCAGCAGCTCTGGACAAGGGGCTCAGCCCCAGCATTTT
CASSSGQGAQPQHF
>-|TRBJ2-3|-|TRBV18
TGTGCCAGCTCATCAAACACAGATACGCAGTATTTT
CASSSNTDTQYF
>TRBD1|TRBJ1-6|-|TRBV5-1
TGCGCCAGCAGCTTGCTGACAGGGCGATCACCCCTCCACTTT
CASSLLTGRSPLHF
>-|TRBJ2-1|-|TRBV4-3
TGCGCCAGCAGCCAAGATCTTTATGGGAGTTACAATGAGCAGTTCTTC
CASSQDLYGSYNEQFF
>-|TRBJ1-4|-|TRBV6-5
TGTGCCAGCAGACTAACTATAGCTAATGAAAAACTGTTTTTT
CASRLTIANEKLFF
>-|TRBJ1-2|once|TRBV18
TGTGCCAGCTCCCGCGAATTGGGCTACACCTTC
CASSRELGYTF
>-|TRBJ1-1|-|TRBV19
TGTGCCAGTACCCGGGGGACGACGGTGAACACTGAAGCTTTCTTT
CASTRGTTVNTEAFF
>-|TRBJ1-3|-|TRBV6-6
TGTGCCAGCAGTTTCGGGACTTACGGAAACACCATATATTTT
CASSFGTYGNTIYF
>TRBD1|TRBJ1-4|-|TRBV5-1
TGCGCCAGCAGCGGTACAGGGGGCGCACATGAAAAACTGTTTTTT
CASSGTGGAHEKLFF
>-|TRBJ1-6|-|TRBV7-6
TGTGCCAGCAGCCAGGCTAGCGGGACATTGCAAGGACCACCCCTCCACTTT
CASSQASGTLQGPPLHF
>-|TRBJ1-6|-|TRBV19
TGTGCCAGTAGTTCCGAAAGAGGACCTGGGGCTTCACCCCTCCACTTT
CASSSERGPGASPLHF
>-|TRBJ1-1|-|TRBV6-6
TGTGCCAGCAGCCTTTACAGGGAAACTTTCTTT
CASSLYRETFF
>-|TRBJ1-1|-|TRBV5-6
TGTGCCAGCAGCTTGAATCTGGGCGAAGCTTTCTTT
CASSLNLGEAFF
>TRBD1|TRBJ1-1|-|TRBV18
TGTGCCAGCTCACGGGACAGGGCGGACACTGAAGCTTTCTTT
CASSRDRADTEAFF
>TRBD1|TRBJ2-5|-|TRBV11-2
TGTGCCAGCAGCGATGGGACAGGGCTTGAGACCCAGTACTTC
CASSDGTGLETQYF
>TRBD2|TRBJ2-1|-|TRBV18
TGTGCCAGCTCACCGGGGACTAGCGAGATTCCCCAGTTCTTC
CASSPGTSEIPQFF
>-|TRBJ2-3|-|TRBV11-2
TGTGCCAGCAGCTTATTTTATGCAGATACGCAGTATTTT
CASSLFYADTQYF
>-|TRBJ1-1|-|TRBV6-6
TGTGCCAGCAGCCCATGGGCCGTTGGAGCTTTCTTT
CASSPWAVGAFF
>TRBD1|TRBJ2-5|-|TRBV7-6
TGTGCCAGCAGCTTAGAACCGGGACAGGGAAGAGAGACCCAGTACTTC
CASSLEPGQGRETQYF
>-|TRBJ1-2|-|TRBV14
TGTGCCAGCAGCCAAGGGGCATTTGGCTATGGCTACACCTTC
CASSQGAFGYGYTF
>-|TRBJ2-3|-|TRBV5-1
TGCGCCAGCAGCTTGGCCACTAGCTATCCAGATACGCAGTATTTT
CASSLATSYPDTQYF
>TRBD1|TRBJ1-2|-|TRBV4-1
TGCGCCAGCAGCCGAGGCCCCTGGACAGGGGAGGGCTACACCTTC
CASSRGPWTGEGYTF
>TRBD2|TRBJ2-1|-|TRBV27
TGTGCCAGCAGTCCCCTAGCGGGGCTGTACAATGAGCAGTTCTTC
CASSPLAGLYNEQFF
>TRBD1|TRBJ2-6|once|TRBV27
TGTGCCAGCAGTCCCCTGCCGGGACAGGTGTCCTCTGGGGCCAACGTCCTGACTTTC
CASSPLPGQVSSGANVLTF
>TRBD1|TRBJ1-3|-|TRBV10-3
TGTGCCATCAGTGAGGACAGGGCCGGAAACACCATATATTTT
CAISEDRAGNTIYF
>TRBD1|TRBJ1-5|-|TRBV10-3
TGTGCCATCAGTGGCGGGACAGGGCTAGGCGAGGCCCAGCATTTT
CAISGGTGLGEAQHF
>-|TRBJ1-1|few|TRBV7-9
TGTGCCAGCAGCTTAGGCGGATCTAACACTGAAGCTTTCTTT
CASSLGGSNTEAFF
>TRBD1|TRBJ1-1|once|TRBV3-1/TRBV3-2
TGTGCCAGCAGCCGGGGGGCAGGGGGCATCACTGAAGCTTTCTTT
CASSRGAGGITEAFF